Below are 6 T cell receptor beta chains sequenced from a single sample in a study of T-cell reconstitution after alpha-beta-depleted transplantation in children (TCRdb year 2016). According to the study, the label for this sample's treatment or condition signals: allogeneic hematopoietic cell transplantation with graft depleted of TCRalphabeta T cells and CD19 B cells. Library preparation employed PCR. Instrument on record: Illumina HiSeq 2500. To normalize quantification of the TCRbeta repertoire, the TCR libraries were built with molecular barcoding that relied on unique molecular identifiers. TCRdb passed the public sequencing reads through fastp at Q25 and MiXCR, retaining productive beta sequences. Merged by CDR3 protein, the rows form single entries marked with the most common genes and DNA. The sample includes 200,000 or so distinct CDR3 sequences, with 5.5% to 7% observed a single time. Just over 4.5% of the sample is in the top ten clones.

The sequencing here drew on PBMCs, taken before TCRalphabeta/CD19-depleted stem cell transplant. The receptors come from a girl less than two years old with combined immunodeficiency, due to receive a stem cell transplant.

In this sample, this clonotype turned up a few times. The CDR3 protein is CAWMRGGEETQYF. CDR3 bases: TGTGCCTGGATGCGGGGGGGAGAAGAGACCCAGTACTTC. This chain joins TRBV30 and TRBJ2-5; TRBD2 agrees at 9 bases. J was trimmed by 3 bases and V by 4 bases; bases with no gene match: 3. CDR3 size: 13 residues. Germline V lookup: CDR1 GTSNPN, CDR2 SVGIG (reference sequence).

This clonotype was recorded many times. V is TRBV13 and J is TRBJ2-7, with D possibly being TRBD1 (6 bases). This CDR3 contains 16 residues. CDR1 is PRHDT and CDR2 is FYEKMQ in the germline V gene (reference sequence). The V gene lost 0 bases and the J gene lost 1 base, with 13 bases spanning the gap. CDR3 DNA sequence: TGTGCCAGCAGCTTAGGATTTCCAGGGGATTCCTACGAGCAGTACTTC. The encoded protein is CASSLGFPGDSYEQYF.

This clonotype was detected ten times or more. The chain links TRBV11-2 to TRBJ2-1; 7 bases map to TRBD2. This CDR3 is 14 amino acids long. CDR1 is SGHAT and CDR2 is FQNNGV in the germline V gene. V lost 3 bases and J lost 8; bases outside the gene matches: 7. The DNA for the CDR3 is TGTGCCAGCAGCTTTTGGACTAGTACCCATGAGCAGTTCTTC. It translates to CASSFWTSTHEQFF.

This clonotype was recorded at least ten times. V and J are TRBV7-2 and TRBJ2-3, with 11 positions matching TRBD2. Germline V gene lookup returns CDR1 SGHTA and CDR2 FQGNSA. This CDR3 has 15 residues. V was pared by 5 bases and J by 5 bases, with 6 bases of the junction left unmatched. The CDR3 DNA sequence: TGTGCCAGCAGCCCCGGGACTAGCGGTTTAGATACGCAGTATTTT. Residues: CASSPGTSGLDTQYF.

This clonotype was seen more than once but under ten times. The chain links TRBV20-1 to TRBJ2-7; 10 nucleotides line up with TRBD2. V was clipped by 0 bases and J by 4 bases; unmatched bases: 12. The CDR3 runs to 17 residues. CDR1 is DFQATT and CDR2 is SNEGSKA in the germline V gene (reference sequence). The CDR3 loop reads CSARDYSKAGGIYEQYF. The CDR3 DNA is TGCAGTGCTAGAGATTATTCCAAAGCGGGAGGGATATACGAGCAGTACTTC.

In its sample, this clonotype was seen many times. The chain recombines TRBV28 with TRBJ2-1, with 9 bases that match TRBD2. The J segment lost 4 bases and the V segment lost 6 bases, leaving 4 bases of the junction unmatched. From germline, CDR1 is MDHEN and CDR2 SYDVKM. This CDR3 spans 14 amino acids. As DNA, the CDR3 is TGTGCCAGCAGCTCCCTAGCGGGGTACAATGAGCAGTTCTTC. Its translation: CASSSLAGYNEQFF.